The rows below give T cell receptor beta chains drawn from one sample of a study of shared T cell receptors in the human thymus. Sequencing used immunoSEQ multiplex PCR; TCRdb keeps in-frame clones, though not all of them. The sample carries 630,000 or so clones, 70% to 90% recorded once. The same data also went into a second study, on human thymus T cells.

The sequencing sample was made of thymocytes. The receptors shown here come from a boy less than two years old with a congenital heart defect. CDR3s include the opening cysteine and the closing phenylalanine or tryptophan. A D gene is named only where the DNA matches it firmly. Clone size is stated in some rows and not others, as once, few, many or a class when expanded.

>TRBJ2-1|15|TRBV27|.|TRBD2
CASSLSSGRGNEQFF
TGTGCCAGCAGTTTATCCAGCGGGAGGGGTAATGAGCAGTTCTTC
>TRBJ2-2|16|TRBV6-5|.|.
CASSSGVGAGTGELFF
TGTGCCAGCAGTTCGGGGGTAGGGGCTGGGACCGGGGAGCTGTTTTTT
>TRBJ2-1|17|TRBV7-9|.|.
CASSPSPHGTHKTEQFF
TGTGCCAGCAGCCCCAGCCCCCACGGGACTCATAAAACTGAGCAGTTCTTC
>TRBJ1-2|11|TRBV28|.|.
CASSATAAYTF
TGTGCCAGCAGTGCCACGGCGGCCTACACCTTC
>TRBJ1-5|18|TRBV7-2|.|TRBD1
CASSLTGKGSYSNQPQHF
TGTGCCAGCAGCTTGACAGGGAAGGGGTCCTATAGCAATCAGCCCCAGCATTTT
>TRBJ1-5|14|TRBV30|.|.
CAWSPVLSRRPQHF
TGTGCCTGGAGTCCAGTCCTGTCCCGAAGGCCCCAGCATTTT
>TRBJ2-3|13|TRBV6-5|.|.
CAVGGPSTDTQYF
TGTGCCGTAGGAGGGCCGAGCACAGATACGCAGTATTTT
>TRBJ1-6|18|TRBV2|.|TRBD1
CASSEATDRGTYNSPLHF
TGTGCCAGCAGTGAAGCCACCGACAGGGGAACCTATAATTCCCCCCTCCACTTT
>TRBJ2-7|16|TRBV9|.|TRBD2
CASSVEEGTSDSEQYF
TGTGCCAGCAGCGTAGAGGAGGGGACTAGCGATTCCGAGCAGTACTTC
>TRBJ2-7|15|TRBV28|.|TRBD1
CASSLLQGASYEQYF
TGTGCCAGCAGTCTACTGCAGGGGGCTAGCTACGAGCAGTACTTC
>TRBJ1-3|14|TRBV19|.|.
CASSIGGSGNTIYF
TGTGCCAGTAGTATCGGGGGATCTGGAAACACCATATATTTT
>TRBJ1-1|16|TRBV9|.|.
CASSVGLQGLNTEAFF
TGTGCCAGCAGCGTGGGTCTCCAGGGTTTGAACACTGAAGCTTTCTTT
>TRBJ2-3|17|TRBV5-4|.|.
CASSLVGARGITDTQYF
TGTGCCAGCAGCTTGGTGGGTGCGCGCGGGATAACAGATACGCAGTATTTT
>TRBJ2-7|12|TRBV4-2|.|.
CASSQDYYEQYF
TGTGCCAGCAGCCAGGACTACTACGAGCAGTACTTC
>TRBJ2-1|15|TRBV6-5|.|TRBD2
CASTPGGISYNEQFF
TGTGCCAGCACCCCCGGGGGGATCTCCTACAATGAGCAGTTCTTC
>TRBJ1-2|15|TRBV6-1|few|.
CASSGGLGGLYGYTF
TGTGCCAGCAGTGGGGGCCTTGGGGGCCTCTATGGCTACACCTTC
>TRBJ2-1|16|TRBV5-6|.|TRBD1
CASSVGQGHTNNEQFF
TGTGCCAGCAGCGTGGGACAGGGCCACACAAACAATGAGCAGTTCTTC
>TRBJ2-2|17|TRBV10-2|.|.
CASSESAGGGDTGELFF
TGCGCCAGCAGTGAGTCGGCGGGCGGCGGGGACACCGGGGAGCTGTTTTTT
>TRBJ2-3|14|TRBV5-5|.|.
CASSWGHFTDTQYF
TGTGCCAGCAGCTGGGGACACTTCACAGATACGCAGTATTTT
>TRBJ2-5|15|TRBV28|.|TRBD2
CASSRGLAGQETQYF
TGTGCCAGCAGCCGGGGACTAGCGGGGCAAGAGACCCAGTACTTC
>TRBJ2-7|17|TRBV5-1|.|.
CASSLATGSTVEYEQYF
TGCGCCAGCAGCTTGGCCACCGGGTCCACCGTCGAGTACGAGCAGTACTTC
>TRBJ1-3|16|TRBV28|few|TRBD1
CASSPPGQGFGNTIYF
TGTGCCAGCAGTCCCCCGGGACAGGGTTTCGGAAACACCATATATTTT
>TRBJ2-3|16|TRBV6-5|.|.
CASSFSPRGRTDTQYF
TGTGCCAGCAGTTTTAGCCCGCGGGGACGCACAGATACGCAGTATTTT
>TRBJ1-3|14|TRBV6-6|.|TRBD1
CASRVGQFRNTIYF
TGTGCCAGCAGAGTGGGACAGTTCCGAAACACCATATATTTT
>TRBJ2-1|15|TRBV6-1|.|.
CASSELHTQWNEQFF
TGTGCCAGCAGTGAACTGCATACTCAATGGAATGAGCAGTTCTTC
>TRBJ1-1|15|TRBV5-6|.|.
CASSLRAGLNTEAFF
TGTGCCAGCAGCTTGAGAGCAGGGCTGAACACTGAAGCTTTCTTT
>TRBJ1-2|15|TRBV5-5|.|TRBD1
CASSLWPGGEYGYTF
TGTGCCAGCAGCTTGTGGCCAGGGGGCGAGTATGGCTACACCTTC
>TRBJ2-7|16|TRBV4-3|.|.
CASSQGDERGSYEQYF
TGCGCCAGCAGCCAAGGGGATGAAAGGGGGTCCTACGAGCAGTACTTC
>TRBJ2-3|20|TRBV5-1|.|TRBD1
CASSVKRGTGNYFSTDTQYF
TGCGCCAGCAGCGTAAAGAGGGGGACAGGGAACTATTTTAGCACAGATACGCAGTATTTT
>TRBJ1-1|14|TRBV28|.|.
CASWIRQGWTEAFF
TGTGCCAGCTGGATTAGGCAGGGGTGGACTGAAGCTTTCTTT
>TRBJ2-1|16|TRBV9|.|TRBD2
CASSVGGLSSYNEQFF
TGTGCCAGCAGCGTGGGAGGGCTAAGCTCCTACAATGAGCAGTTCTTC
>TRBJ1-6|13|TRBV4-3|.|.
CASSQARYSPLHF
TGCGCCAGCAGCCAAGCCAGGTACTCACCCCTCCACTTT
>TRBJ2-3|13|TRBV28|.|.
CASSWPHTDTQYF
TGTGCCAGCAGTTGGCCGCACACAGATACGCAGTATTTT
>TRBJ1-5|16|TRBV27|.|TRBD1
CASSSQTGGGSQPQHF
TGTGCCAGCAGTTCCCAGACAGGGGGAGGGAGTCAGCCCCAGCATTTT
>TRBJ2-7|15|TRBV5-1|.|TRBD1
CASSLGGTGGAEQYF
TGCGCCAGCAGCTTGGGTGGGACAGGGGGCGCCGAGCAGTACTTC
>TRBJ2-3|16|TRBV2|.|TRBD2
CASRGRLAEPVGTQYF
TGTGCCAGCAGGGGACGGCTAGCGGAACCTGTAGGTACGCAGTATTTT
>TRBJ2-1|11|TRBV20-1|once|.
CSARIYNEQFF
TGCAGTGCCAGGATCTACAATGAGCAGTTCTTC
>TRBJ2-2|17|TRBV14|.|.
CASSQEPVQVSTGELFF
TGTGCCAGCAGCCAAGAGCCAGTACAGGTTAGCACCGGGGAGCTGTTTTTT
>TRBJ1-6|17|TRBV11-1|few|TRBD1
CASSLKEQGLEYSPLHF
TGTGCCAGCAGCTTAAAGGAACAGGGGCTAGAGTATTCACCCCTCCACTTT
>TRBJ2-2|15|TRBV28|once|.
CASSPRAYNTGELFF
TGTGCCAGCAGTCCCAGGGCTTACAACACCGGGGAGCTGTTTTTT
>TRBJ2-3|12|TRBV30|.|.
CAWSGERGGQYF
TGTGCCTGGAGTGGAGAGAGGGGGGGGCAGTATTTT
>TRBJ1-2|15|TRBV27|.|TRBD1
CASSPSGQGIYGYTF
TGTGCCAGCAGCCCTTCGGGACAGGGGATCTATGGCTACACCTTC
>TRBJ1-2|14|TRBV28|.|TRBD1
CASSLARGHWGYTF
TGTGCCAGCAGTTTGGCGAGGGGGCATTGGGGCTACACCTTC
>TRBJ1-5|17|TRBV14|.|.
CASSQLFPQAKEEPQHF
TGTGCCAGCAGCCAATTATTCCCCCAGGCCAAAGAAGAGCCCCAGCATTTT
>TRBJ2-7|16|TRBV28|.|.
CASSNPPDNPSYEQYF
TGTGCCAGCAGTAACCCGCCGGACAACCCCTCCTACGAGCAGTACTTC
>TRBJ2-2|15|TRBV7-6|.|.
CASSPVAWKAGELFF
TGTGCCAGCAGCCCGGTAGCCTGGAAAGCCGGGGAGCTGTTTTTT
>TRBJ2-1|14|TRBV6-5|.|TRBD1
CASSYRKGARGQFF
TGTGCCAGCAGTTACCGAAAGGGGGCTCGGGGGCAGTTCTTC
>TRBJ2-1|19|TRBV28|.|TRBD2
CASSFLSWTSGGFYNEQFF
TGTGCCAGCAGTTTCTTAAGCTGGACTAGCGGGGGTTTCTACAATGAGCAGTTCTTC
>TRBJ1-4|15|TRBV14|.|.
CASSFRQSPNEKLFF
TGTGCCAGCAGCTTTCGACAGAGTCCTAATGAAAAACTGTTTTTT
>TRBJ2-3|16|TRBV7-2|few|.
CASSSGPVKYQDTQYF
TGTGCCAGCAGCTCAGGGCCGGTCAAATACCAAGATACGCAGTATTTT
>TRBJ2-1|15|TRBV25-1|.|TRBD2
CASSVGTSGRGEQFF
TGTGCCAGCAGTGTCGGGACTAGCGGAAGGGGTGAGCAGTTCTTC
>TRBJ2-7|19|TRBV11-2|.|TRBD2
CASSSYGFGTSGALYEQYF
TGTGCCAGCAGCTCCTATGGCTTTGGGACTAGCGGGGCCCTCTACGAGCAGTACTTC
>TRBJ1-6|15|TRBV10-3|.|TRBD1
CAIRDRDSPHSPLHF
TGTGCCATCAGGGACCGGGACAGCCCTCATTCACCCCTCCACTTT
>TRBJ1-2|16|TRBV6-4|.|TRBD1
CANQELDPGTEGGYTF
TGTGCCAACCAAGAACTAGATCCTGGGACAGAAGGAGGCTACACCTTC
>TRBJ1-5|14|TRBV28|.|.
CASSFLGANQPQHF
TGTGCCAGCAGTTTCCTTGGAGCGAATCAGCCCCAGCATTTT
>TRBJ2-6|18|TRBV27|.|TRBD2
CASSTRLAGGSGANVLTF
TGTGCCAGCAGTACTCGACTAGCGGGAGGTTCTGGGGCCAACGTCCTGACTTTC
>TRBJ1-2|17|TRBV5-6|.|TRBD1
CASSTVLTGAGFYGYTF
TGTGCCAGCAGCACCGTCCTCACAGGGGCGGGGTTCTATGGCTACACCTTC
>TRBJ1-1|15|TRBV5-4|.|.
CASSPSGRGGTEAFF
TGTGCCAGCAGCCCCTCCGGTAGGGGGGGTACTGAAGCTTTCTTT
>TRBJ1-4|14|TRBV28|.|TRBD1
CASLRQGAEEKLFF
TGTGCCAGCCTCCGACAGGGGGCGGAGGAAAAACTGTTTTTT
>TRBJ2-7|16|TRBV5-6|.|.
CASSRNWDGSSYEQYF
TGTGCCAGCAGCCGCAACTGGGACGGGAGCTCCTACGAGCAGTACTTC